This T cell receptor beta chain was sequenced during a study of beta chain features in type 1 diabetes. Every isolated RNA sample was fully reverse transcribed, so sequencing captured expressed TCRB transcripts. Measured with immunoSEQ multiplex PCR; TCRdb has only the in-frame clones, and not every one. The table includes around 250,000 clones, 20% detected once. A few counts support this clone. Its antigen is undetermined. Overall study findings and caveats: Shortening of TCRB CDR3s, moderate but significant, appeared in all four CD4+ subsets of Type 1 diabetes patients. Any HLA effect on TCRB rearrangement was left unresolved by small sub-analyses.

The CDR3 runs to 15 residues. Germline-derived CDR1 and CDR2 are SGHTA and FQGNSA. The V end lost 1 base, the J end lost 9 bases, and 16 bases lay between the germline ends. This sequence joins TRBV7-2 and TRBJ1-5; D uncertain. This TCR came from a woman in her thirties or forties with type 1 diabetes. The specimen was naive CD4+ T cells from blood. CDR3 in DNA: TGTGCCAGCAGCTTAGAAGGACGGGAGTTTGGGCCCCAGCATTTT. The encoded protein is CASSLEGREFGPQHF. Looking up the rest from reference TRBV7-2 and TRBJ1-5 gives the full variable domain: GAGVSQSPSNKVTEKGKDVELRCDPISGHTALYWYRQSLGQGLEFLIYFQGNSAPDKSGLPSDRFSAERTGGSVSTLTIQRTQQEDSAVYLCASSLEGREFGPQHFGDGTRLSIL.